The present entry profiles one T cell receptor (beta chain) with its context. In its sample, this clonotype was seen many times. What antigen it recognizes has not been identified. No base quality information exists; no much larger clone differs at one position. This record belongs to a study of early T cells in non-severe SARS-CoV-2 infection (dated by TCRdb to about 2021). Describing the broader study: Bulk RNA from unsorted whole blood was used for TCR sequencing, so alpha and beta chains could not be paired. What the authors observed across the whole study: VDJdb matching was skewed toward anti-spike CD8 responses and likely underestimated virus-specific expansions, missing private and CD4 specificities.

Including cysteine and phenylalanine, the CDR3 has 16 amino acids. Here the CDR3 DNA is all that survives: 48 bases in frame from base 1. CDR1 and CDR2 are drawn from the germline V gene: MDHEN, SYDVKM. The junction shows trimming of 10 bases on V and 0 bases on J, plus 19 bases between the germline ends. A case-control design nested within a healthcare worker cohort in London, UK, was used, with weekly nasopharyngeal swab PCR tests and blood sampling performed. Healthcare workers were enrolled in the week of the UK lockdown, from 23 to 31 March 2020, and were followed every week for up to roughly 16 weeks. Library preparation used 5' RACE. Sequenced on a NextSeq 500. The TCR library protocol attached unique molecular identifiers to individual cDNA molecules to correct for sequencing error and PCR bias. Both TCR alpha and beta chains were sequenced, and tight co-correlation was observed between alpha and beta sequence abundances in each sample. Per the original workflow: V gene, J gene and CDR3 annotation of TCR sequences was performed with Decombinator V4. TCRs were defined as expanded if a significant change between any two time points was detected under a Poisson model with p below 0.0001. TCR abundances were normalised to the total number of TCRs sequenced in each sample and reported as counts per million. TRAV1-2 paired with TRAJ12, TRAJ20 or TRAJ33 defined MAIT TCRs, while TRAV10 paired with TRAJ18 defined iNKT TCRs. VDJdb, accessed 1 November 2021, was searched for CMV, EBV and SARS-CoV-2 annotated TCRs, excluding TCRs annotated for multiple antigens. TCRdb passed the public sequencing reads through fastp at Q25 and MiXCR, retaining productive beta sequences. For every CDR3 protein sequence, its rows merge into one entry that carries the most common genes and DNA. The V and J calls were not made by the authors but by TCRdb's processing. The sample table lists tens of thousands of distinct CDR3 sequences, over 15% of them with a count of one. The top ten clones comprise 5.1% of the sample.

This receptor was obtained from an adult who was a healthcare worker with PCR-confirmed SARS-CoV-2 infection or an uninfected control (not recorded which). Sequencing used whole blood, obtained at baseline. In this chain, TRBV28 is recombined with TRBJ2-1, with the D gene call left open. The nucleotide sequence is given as TGTGCCACCCGGACCCACGGTGCGAGCTCCTACAATGAGCAGTTCTTC. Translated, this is CATRTHGASSYNEQFF.